This T cell receptor beta chain was recorded in a study of blood T cells in healthy people across ages. About this clonotype itself: As yet, its antigen is unknown.

Primed by a sample-barcoded 5' primer and a J-beta primer mix, a second PCR proceeded for about 6 to 11 cycles. Unique molecular identifiers of 12 random nucleotides labeled each cDNA. A single record per CDR3 protein comes from TCRdb applying MiXCR to the 5' RACE reads. The sample has about 620,000 distinct CDR3 sequences; 52% are singletons. After removal of 10 bases from V and 10 bases from J, the junction contained 11 bases not matched to a gene. This CDR3 contains 13 residues. CDR1 is KGHDR, CDR2 SFDVKD, per germline. Findings and limits, study-wide: Researchers report that TCR beta diversity correlated strongly with naive T cell percentage. Considered underestimates were the diversity estimates obtained from one million T cells.

The source of this sequence is an elderly woman in good health. V usage is TRBV24-1 and J usage is TRBJ2-1, with 8 bases identical to TRBD2. Sequenced: blood. CDR3 nucleotide sequence: TGTGCCACTCAGCGGGGGCCTGGGAAGGAGCAGTTCTTC. Translation gives CATQRGPGKEQFF.